The text below deals with one T cell receptor (beta chain). Its specificity is unknown. The repertoire was sequenced with immunoSEQ multiplex PCR; TCRdb's copy has only in-frame clones and lacks some. The sample includes tens of thousands of clones, approximately 90% of them seen just once. This sample's time point: week 35, safety follow-up. Vaccination used 300 ug of mutant IDH1 20-mer peptide per dose, with topical imiquimod. The data derive from a study of a mutant IDH1 vaccine in newly diagnosed glioma. This CDR3 has 17 amino acids. Germline CDR1 and CDR2: MNHNS and SASEGT. V shed 2 bases and J 2 bases; nucleotides not matched to a gene: 10.

The clonotype originates from a man in his forties with glioma. The chain has TRBV6-1 and TRBJ2-3, with 7 bases lining up with TRBD2. Sequencing was performed on PBMCs, taken from a glioma patient whose treatment included an IDH1 peptide vaccine. CDR3 sequence: CASSESEWGGFTDTQYF. The CDR3 coding sequence is TGTGCCAGCAGTGAAAGTGAATGGGGGGGTTTCACAGATACGCAGTATTTT.